This T cell receptor beta chain is drawn from a study of blood T cell repertoires in COVID-19. The count of this clone is one. Sequenced by immunoSEQ multiplex PCR; TCRdb stores in-frame clones only, minus some. The sample records 87,000 or so clones, about 89% being singletons. The CDR3 spans 11 residues. Per germline, CDR1 LNHDA and CDR2 SQIVND (reference sequence). Trimming stripped 7 bases from V and 8 bases from J, with 11 bases between. Sequencing was carried out using peripheral blood. This receptor was identified in a human donor with acute or convalescent COVID-19. The donor label of this sample is uncertain. The chain has TRBV19 and TRBJ1-1; D is unresolved. The chain's CDR3 is CASTGGREAFF. The CDR3 nucleotides are TGTGCCAGTACGGGAGGCAGGGAAGCTTTCTTT.